The 27 T cell receptor beta chains reported below all come from one sample, sequenced in a study of shared T cell receptors in the human thymus. TCRdb's copy holds only in-frame clones and misses some; the assay was immunoSEQ multiplex PCR. The sample lists approximately 660,000 clones; 88% were seen once. The sample also formed part of further work on human thymus T cells.

The sample comprised thymocytes. The source of these receptors is a boy in the first two years of life with a congenital heart defect.

The rearrangement links TRBV6-6 to TRBJ2-2; possible D gene TRBD1, 6 bases. Trimming cost V 5 bases and J 5 bases, with 15 bases left between them. This CDR3 comprises 15 residues. The germline gives CDR1 MNHNY, CDR2 SVGAGI (reference sequence). The CDR3 DNA follows: TGTGCCAGCAGTAGAGGTCCTACAGGGACCGGGGAGCTGTTTTTT. This translates into CASSRGPTGTGELFF.

The chain joins TRBV27 to TRBJ2-1; D may be TRBD2 (6 bases). V dropped 3 bases and J dropped 9 bases, with 18 bases sitting between them. This CDR3 region has 15 residues. The germline V gene encodes CDR1 MNHEY and CDR2 SMNVEV (reference sequence). The CDR3 region has the DNA TGTGCCAGCAGTTTTTGGCGGGACTGGCCGAGTGAGCAGTTCTTC. Translating gives CASSFWRDWPSEQFF.

A word on this clone: Within the sample, other DNA sequences also encode this same CDR3. The chain couples TRBV21-1 to TRBJ1-1. TRBV21-1 is a known pseudogene. The CDR3 contains 13 residues. This CDR3 is CASSKGGNTEAFF. DNA of the CDR3: TGTGCCAGCAGCAAAGGCGGGAACACTGAAGCTTTCTTT.

This chain joins TRBV5-1 and TRBJ2-2; 9 bases fit TRBD1. This CDR3 spans 16 amino acids. CDR1 and CDR2 (germline): SGHRS, YFSETQ. The V gene end was trimmed by 6 bases and the J gene end by 3 bases; junction bases not matched to a gene: 9. DNA of the CDR3: TGCGCCAGCACCCCGCGACAGGGGGGGCACACCGGGGAGCTGTTTTTT. It is translated as CASTPRQGGHTGELFF.

The gene calls are TRBV30 and TRBJ2-2, with 9 nucleotides matching TRBD2. The CDR3 contains 17 residues. CDR1 GTSNPN and CDR2 SVGIG come from the germline V gene (reference sequence). V shed 1 base and J 4 bases; nucleotides not matched to a gene: 10. The CDR3 DNA is TGTGCCTGGAGTGGGAATAGCGGGAGATCGAGCACCGGGGAGCTGTTTTTT. As protein: CAWSGNSGRSSTGELFF.

This sequence joins TRBV4-2 and TRBJ2-7; possibly TRBD1 for D (8 bases). Trimming took 4 bases from V and 6 from J, leaving 13 bases between them. This CDR3 has 13 amino acids. Germline values: CDR1 LGHNA, CDR2 YNFKEQ. Here the CDR3 reads CASSRTGGAEQYF. CDR3 coding DNA: TGTGCCAGCAGCCGCACAGGGGGGGCCGAGCAGTACTTC.

Concerning this clone: One end of the junction does not line up with germline, which may come from a read error. The chain joins TRBV7-9 to TRBJ2-7; no definite D call. The CDR3 spans 11 residues. The germline CDR1 and CDR2 sequences are SEHNR and FQNEAQ (reference sequence). The CDR3 region is CASSLLHSPIF. CDR3 DNA: TGTGCCAGCAGCTTACTTCACTCCCCTATCTTC.

The CDR3 region is CASSPGYRESGYEQYF. The CDR3, as DNA: TGTGCCAGCAGTCCCGGGTACCGGGAGTCCGGTTACGAGCAGTACTTC. The genes are TRBV27 and TRBJ2-7; D is perhaps TRBD2 (6 bases). This CDR3 is 16 amino acids long. Germline V gene lookup returns CDR1 MNHEY and CDR2 SMNVEV (reference sequence). Trimming stripped 5 bases from V and 4 bases from J, with 21 bases between.

The chain carries TRBV6-1 and TRBJ2-7; TRBD1 might be the D (6 bases). Trimming pared 8 bases from V and 4 bases from J, leaving 21 bases between. The CDR3 consists of 15 residues. Germline loops: CDR1 MNHNS, CDR2 SASEGT. The CDR3 region has the DNA TGTGCCAGCGGAATCATAACGGGACACCGTTACGAGCAGTACTTC. It translates to CASGIITGHRYEQYF.

This chain connects TRBV5-1 to TRBJ2-7, with 16 bases fitting TRBD2. Germline V gene data show CDR1 as SGHRS and CDR2 as YFSETQ. The V segment lost 4 bases and the J segment 2 bases; nucleotides outside the gene matches: 3. The CDR3 extends over 16 amino acids. This CDR3 is CASSPGTSGRAYEQYF. The CDR3 nucleotides are TGCGCCAGCAGCCCCGGGACTAGCGGGAGGGCCTACGAGCAGTACTTC.

The chain employs TRBV4-1 and TRBJ2-1; 9 nucleotides match TRBD1. The CDR3 length is 21 residues. J lost 4 bases, V lost 1 base, and 20 bases had no gene match. Looked up from germline, CDR1 is MGHRA and CDR2 is YSYEKL. This chain's CDR3 is CASSQGPGTGLSPQSYNEQFF. Written as DNA, the CDR3 is TGCGCCAGCAGCCAAGGCCCCGGGACAGGGTTAAGCCCTCAATCATACAATGAGCAGTTCTTC.

In DNA form, the CDR3 reads TGTGCCAGCAGCCTAGGCCCGAGACTAGCGTCGCAAGAGACCCAGTACTTC. Its translation is CASSLGPRLASQETQYF. V usage is TRBV11-3 and J usage is TRBJ2-5; 8 bases align to TRBD2. The germline gives CDR1 SGHNT, CDR2 YENEEA. This CDR3 contains 17 residues. Trimming took 5 bases from V and 2 from J; bases not matched to a gene: 13. Supplemented by reference TRBV11-3 and TRBJ2-5, the full variable domain reads EAGVVQSPRYKIIEKKQPVAFWCNPISGHNTLYWYLQNLGQGPELLIRYENEEAVDDSQLPKDRFSAERLKGVDSTLKIQPAELGDSAVYLCASSLGPRLASQETQYFGPGTRLLVL.

This clone was picked up one time. This chain joins TRBV12-5 and TRBJ1-1; D ambiguous. V was pared by 4 bases and J by 0 bases, with 18 bases between. Germline CDR1 reads LGHNT; CDR2 reads FRNRAP. The CDR3 has 17 amino acids. CDR3 nucleotide sequence: TGTGCTAGTGGTTCAATCCTCTCCGGGTCTATGAACACTGAAGCTTTCTTT. Protein: CASGSILSGSMNTEAFF.

This chain joins TRBV4-2 and TRBJ2-7; D unresolved. Trimming took off 1 base at V and 2 bases at J, with 15 bases between the two ends. This CDR3 has 16 residues. Germline V gene lookup returns CDR1 LGHNA and CDR2 YNFKEQ. CDR3 bases: TGTGCCAGCAGCCAAGCGGAGAGTGAGATGCCCTACGAGCAGTACTTC. This translates into CASSQAESEMPYEQYF.

This sequence joins TRBV7-8 and TRBJ2-5; tentatively, D is TRBD2 (5 bases). The CDR3 is 14 amino acids. Per germline, CDR1 SGHVS and CDR2 FQNEAQ. V lost 5 bases to trimming and J lost 0 bases, with 10 bases between them. DNA of the CDR3: TGTGCCAGCAGCGAGACGGACTACCAAGAGACCCAGTACTTC. Protein sequence: CASSETDYQETQYF.

This chain uses TRBV28 with TRBJ2-7; unclear D gene. This CDR3 has 14 amino acids. Germline CDR1 is MDHEN and CDR2 is SYDVKM. V was shortened by 7 bases and J by 3 bases, with 16 bases between the two germline ends. This CDR3 is CASTPRQNHYEQYF. The DNA for the CDR3 is TGTGCCAGCACCCCGAGGCAGAACCACTACGAGCAGTACTTC.

This rearrangement joins TRBV30 to TRBJ2-7; D perhaps matches TRBD1 (6 bases). The V gene's germline CDR1 is GTSNPN and CDR2 SVGIG (reference sequence). The CDR3 totals 15 residues. V gave up 2 bases and J gave up 0 bases, with 14 bases separating them. CDR3 region: CAWSPTGPSSYEQYF. The CDR3 DNA is TGTGCCTGGAGTCCTACAGGGCCGAGCTCCTACGAGCAGTACTTC.

The CDR3 region is CASSLMPLGAGPQDTQYF. The CDR3 DNA sequence: TGTGCCAGTAGTTTAATGCCCCTCGGGGCGGGGCCTCAAGATACGCAGTATTTT. V is TRBV19 and J is TRBJ2-3; D is perhaps TRBD2 (6 bases). V was cut by 5 bases and J by 5 bases, with 26 bases left in between. Germline V gene data show CDR1 as LNHDA and CDR2 as SQIVND (reference sequence). The length of the CDR3 is 18 residues. Looking up the rest from reference TRBV19 and TRBJ2-3 gives the full variable domain: DGGITQSPKYLFRKEGQNVTLSCEQNLNHDAMYWYRQDPGQGLRLIYYSQIVNDFQKGDIAEGYSVSREKKESFPLTVTSAQKNPTAFYLCASSLMPLGAGPQDTQYFGPGTRLTVL.

This clone was recorded only once. The chain has TRBV28 and TRBJ2-6; the match to TRBD1 covers 7 bases. The CDR3 has 17 residues. The germline V gene has CDR1 MDHEN and CDR2 SYDVKM. J gave up 4 bases and V 7 bases, and 13 bases lay outside the gene matches. CDR3: CASISGTEGPGANVLTF. Written as DNA, the CDR3 is TGTGCCAGCATCTCGGGGACAGAGGGCCCCGGGGCCAACGTCCTGACTTTC.

This CDR3 reads CAIWAGPSGRSYEQYF. DNA of the CDR3: TGTGCCATCTGGGCGGGACCCAGCGGGAGGTCCTACGAGCAGTACTTC. The rearrangement links TRBV10-3 to TRBJ2-7, with 9 bases lining up with TRBD2. CDR1 and CDR2 from the germline V gene are ENHRY and SYGVKD. Trimming cost V 8 bases and J 1 base; bases outside gene matches: 12. The CDR3 loop spans 16 amino acids.

CDR3: CASRTGEGREAFF. CDR3 sequence (DNA): TGTGCCAGCAGAACAGGGGAAGGTAGAGAAGCTTTCTTT. This chain joins TRBV6-5 and TRBJ1-1; 7 bases align to TRBD1. CDR3 length: 13 amino acids. V dropped 6 bases and J dropped 8; count of bases not matched to a gene: 9. Germline lookup yields CDR1 MNHEY and CDR2 SVGAGI.

The chain has TRBV7-2 and TRBJ2-1; 8 bases are a match to TRBD2. Germline CDR1 SGHTA, CDR2 FQGNSA. This CDR3 comprises 16 residues. Germline trimming cut 3 bases from V and 6 bases from J; bases unmatched to any gene: 10. The CDR3 DNA sequence: TGTGCCAGCAGCTTGAGGCACGGTAGCGGGACCAATGAGCAGTTCTTC. Protein product: CASSLRHGSGTNEQFF.

CDR3 loop: CASSQWGDESKNIQYF. The CDR3 nucleotides read TGTGCCAGCAGCCAATGGGGGGACGAGTCCAAAAACATTCAGTACTTC. V usage is TRBV11-2 and J usage is TRBJ2-4; maybe TRBD2 (6 bases). The CDR3 is 16 residues long. The germline V and J ends were trimmed by 5 bases and 2 bases, with 16 bases remaining between them. Germline V gene data show CDR1 as SGHAT and CDR2 as FQNNGV.

The V call is TRBV7-9, the J call TRBJ2-5; 10 bases match TRBD1. CDR1 and CDR2 from the germline V gene are SEHNR and FQNEAQ (reference sequence). The CDR3 runs 15 residues. The V gene end was trimmed by 5 bases and the J gene end by 6 bases; junction bases not matched to a gene: 9. CDR3 sequence (DNA): TGTGCCAGCAGCCTTGACGGACAGGGGGAAAAGACCCAGTACTTC. It yields the protein CASSLDGQGEKTQYF.

This clone was recorded only once. The chain is built from TRBV2 and TRBJ2-7; 8 nucleotides agree with TRBD1. V lost 7 bases and J lost 2; bases outside the gene matches: 10. Germline values: CDR1 SNHLY, CDR2 FYNNEI. There are 15 residues in the CDR3. The CDR3 coding sequence is TGTGCCAGCACGCCAAGTTGGGACAGGACCTACGAGCAGTACTTC. Amino acid sequence: CASTPSWDRTYEQYF.

The chain links TRBV29-1 to TRBJ1-1, with 8 bases aligning to TRBD1. The ends lost 6 bases at V and 1 base at J; junction bases unmatched: 19. CDR3 length: 18 amino acids. Per germline, CDR1 SQVTM and CDR2 ANQGSEA. The CDR3 sequence: CSVPRSTGVWGENTEAFF. The CDR3 bases are TGCAGCGTGCCCCGGTCGACAGGGGTTTGGGGGGAGAACACTGAAGCTTTCTTT.

The chain combines TRBV30 with TRBJ1-2; TRBD1 matches 8 bases. Trimming cost V 3 bases and J 3 bases; bases outside gene matches: 6. Germline V gives CDR1 GTSNPN, CDR2 SVGIG (reference sequence). CDR3 length: 14 amino acids. The CDR3 nucleotides are TGTGCCTGGAGACCCCGGACAGGGTACTATGGCTACACCTTC. It codes for CAWRPRTGYYGYTF. Supplemented by reference TRBV30 and TRBJ1-2, the full variable domain reads SQTIHQWPATLVQPVGSPLSLECTVEGTSNPNLYWYRQAAGRGLQLLFYSVGIGQISSEVPQNLSASRPQDRQFILSSKKLLLSDSGFYLCAWRPRTGYYGYTFGSGTRLTVV.